This T cell receptor (beta chain) was profiled in a study of CD8 T cells in ankylosing spondylitis. Only a few counts were recorded for this clonotype. The antigen remains unidentified. Study-level findings and limits: Made up of several highly homologous variants, a TCR beta motif appeared characteristic of ankylosing spondylitis blood.

Library preparation for TCR beta used quantitative 5'-RACE with molecular barcodes. One entry per CDR3 protein results from TCRdb running MiXCR on the 5' RACE reads. The sample holds roughly 440,000 distinct CDR3 sequences, 17% seen once. The ends were cut back, 3 bases at V and 5 bases at J, with 14 bases in the middle. The CDR3 totals 15 residues. The germline V gene encodes CDR1 SGHTA and CDR2 FQGNSA. The sequencing sample was made of blood, either unsorted or a sorted T cell fraction (not recorded which). The chain links TRBV7-2 to TRBJ2-1; D remains unclear. This sequence originates from a male donor with ankylosing spondylitis. DNA of the CDR3: TGTGCCAGCAGCTTTAACCGGGCCACCCACAATGAGCAGTTCTTC. It is translated as CASSFNRATHNEQFF.